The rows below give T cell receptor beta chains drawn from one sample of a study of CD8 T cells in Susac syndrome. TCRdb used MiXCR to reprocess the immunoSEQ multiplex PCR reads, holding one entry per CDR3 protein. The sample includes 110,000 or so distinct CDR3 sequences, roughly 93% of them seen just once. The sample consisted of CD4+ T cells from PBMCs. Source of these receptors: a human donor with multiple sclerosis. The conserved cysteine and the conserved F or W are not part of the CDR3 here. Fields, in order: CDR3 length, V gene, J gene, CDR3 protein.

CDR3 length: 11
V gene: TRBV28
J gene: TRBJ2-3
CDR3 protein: ASRTGVPDTQY

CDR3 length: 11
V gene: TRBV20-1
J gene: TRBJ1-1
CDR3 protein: SASGQLNTEAF

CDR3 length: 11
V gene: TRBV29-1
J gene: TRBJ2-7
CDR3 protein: SVGPAGAGEQY

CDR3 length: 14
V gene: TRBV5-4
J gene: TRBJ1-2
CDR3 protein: ASSLDIPRDWGGYT

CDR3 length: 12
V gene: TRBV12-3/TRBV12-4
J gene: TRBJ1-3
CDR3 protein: ATRQGSTGNTIY

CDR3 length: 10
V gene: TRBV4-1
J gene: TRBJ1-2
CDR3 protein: ASSQVRSGYT

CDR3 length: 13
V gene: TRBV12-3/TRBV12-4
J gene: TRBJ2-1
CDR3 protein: ASSWVSGPYNEQF

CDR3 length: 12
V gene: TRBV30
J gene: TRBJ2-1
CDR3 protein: AWSVEGTYNEQF

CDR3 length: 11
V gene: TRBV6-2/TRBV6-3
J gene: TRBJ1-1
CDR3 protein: ASSVQANTEAF

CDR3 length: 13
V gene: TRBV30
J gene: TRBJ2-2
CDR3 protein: AWSRGQRRTGELF

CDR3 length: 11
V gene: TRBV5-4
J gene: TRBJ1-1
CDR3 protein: ASSLAGNTEAF

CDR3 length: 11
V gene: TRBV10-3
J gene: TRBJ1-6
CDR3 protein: AIRLGDNSPLH

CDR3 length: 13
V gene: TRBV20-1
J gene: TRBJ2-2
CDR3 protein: SARDRTQGWGELF

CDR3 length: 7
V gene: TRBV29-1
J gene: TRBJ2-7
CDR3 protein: SANYEQY

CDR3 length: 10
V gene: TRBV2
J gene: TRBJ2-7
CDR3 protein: ASKGGTSEQY

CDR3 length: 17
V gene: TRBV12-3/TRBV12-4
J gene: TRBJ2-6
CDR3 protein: ASLPWGTGGSGGANVLT

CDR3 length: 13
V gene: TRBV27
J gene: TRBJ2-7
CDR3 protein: ASSTLAADLGEQY

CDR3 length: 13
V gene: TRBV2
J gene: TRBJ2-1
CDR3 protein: ASKGSPSSYNEQF

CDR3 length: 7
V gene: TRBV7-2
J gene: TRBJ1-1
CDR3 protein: ASSRQAF

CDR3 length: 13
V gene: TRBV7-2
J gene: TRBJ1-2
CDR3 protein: ASSRFGYRGTGYT

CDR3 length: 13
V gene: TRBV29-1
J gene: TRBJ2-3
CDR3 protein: SGVPSSGPTDTQY

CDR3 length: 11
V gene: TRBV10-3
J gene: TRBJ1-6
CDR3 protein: AISESMAAPLH

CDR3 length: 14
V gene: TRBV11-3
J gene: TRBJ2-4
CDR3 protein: ASSSAGTGVRNIQY

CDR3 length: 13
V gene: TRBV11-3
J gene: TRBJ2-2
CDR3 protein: ASSTTGGGTGELF

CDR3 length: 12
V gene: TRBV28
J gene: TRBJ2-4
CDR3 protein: ASSLKGAKNIQY

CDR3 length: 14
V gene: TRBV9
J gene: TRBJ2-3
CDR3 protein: ASSARGGASTDTQY

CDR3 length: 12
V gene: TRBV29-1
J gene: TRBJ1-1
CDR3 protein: SAATGGIGTEAF

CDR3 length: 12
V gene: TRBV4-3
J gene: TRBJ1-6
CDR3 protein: ASSQDGRNSPLH

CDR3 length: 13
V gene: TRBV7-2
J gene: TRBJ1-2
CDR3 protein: ASSGYRQANYGYT

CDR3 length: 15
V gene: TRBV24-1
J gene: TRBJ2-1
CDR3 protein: ATSDTPGTAQDNEQF

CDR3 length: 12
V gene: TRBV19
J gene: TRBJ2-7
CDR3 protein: ASSPRVGPYEQY

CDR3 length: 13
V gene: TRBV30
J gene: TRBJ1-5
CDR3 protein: AWSKPPWSNQPQH

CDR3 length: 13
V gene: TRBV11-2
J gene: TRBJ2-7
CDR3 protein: ASSPWTSGGYEQY

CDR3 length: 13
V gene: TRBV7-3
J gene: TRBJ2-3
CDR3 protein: ASSPLGQGSDTQY

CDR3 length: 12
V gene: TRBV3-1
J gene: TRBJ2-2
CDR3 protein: ASSQVVITGELF

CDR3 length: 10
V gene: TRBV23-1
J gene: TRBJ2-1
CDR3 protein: ASSPPGVQRF

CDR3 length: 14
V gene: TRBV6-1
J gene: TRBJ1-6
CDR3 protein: ASSRTGTEGNSPLH

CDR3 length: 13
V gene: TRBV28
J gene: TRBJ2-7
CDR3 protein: ASSPGQATSYEQY

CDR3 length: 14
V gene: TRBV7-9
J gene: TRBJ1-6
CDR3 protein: ASSLTGRLLNSPLH

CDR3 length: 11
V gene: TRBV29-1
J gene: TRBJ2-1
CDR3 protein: SVVSGDNNEQF

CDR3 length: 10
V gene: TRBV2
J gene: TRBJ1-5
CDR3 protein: ASSWTFQPQH

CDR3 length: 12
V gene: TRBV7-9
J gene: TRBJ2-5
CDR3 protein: ASSSMTSGETQY

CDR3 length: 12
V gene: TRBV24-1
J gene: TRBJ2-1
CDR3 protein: ATSDFNRGNEQF

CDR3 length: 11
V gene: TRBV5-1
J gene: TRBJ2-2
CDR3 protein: ASSLADTGELF

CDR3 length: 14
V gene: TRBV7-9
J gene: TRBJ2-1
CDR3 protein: ASSQGLAGGGDEQF